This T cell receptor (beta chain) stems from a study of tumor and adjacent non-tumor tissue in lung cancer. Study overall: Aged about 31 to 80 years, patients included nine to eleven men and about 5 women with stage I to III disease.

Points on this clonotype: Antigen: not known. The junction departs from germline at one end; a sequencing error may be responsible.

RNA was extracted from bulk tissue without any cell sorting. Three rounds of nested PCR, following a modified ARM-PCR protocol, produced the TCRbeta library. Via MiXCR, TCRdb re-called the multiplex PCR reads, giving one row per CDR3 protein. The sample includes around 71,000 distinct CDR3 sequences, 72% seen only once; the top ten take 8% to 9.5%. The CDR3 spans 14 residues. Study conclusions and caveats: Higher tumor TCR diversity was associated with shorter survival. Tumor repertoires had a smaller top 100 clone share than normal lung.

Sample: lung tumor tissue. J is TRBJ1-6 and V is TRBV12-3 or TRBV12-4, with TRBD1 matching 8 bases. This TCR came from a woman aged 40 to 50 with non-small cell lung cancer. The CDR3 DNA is TGCGCCAGCAGCCGGACAGGGATACGCTCGCCTCTCCACTTT. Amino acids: CASSRTGIRSPLHF.